Reported below is one T cell receptor (beta chain). Antigen: not known. One end of the junction is discordant with germline, which a read error may explain. The same CDR3 also results from other DNA sequences found in this sample. These data come from a study of cytomegalovirus exposure and HLA in healthy donors. Whole-study results and caveats: Later on, a genetic analysis was performed. It linked a missense variant in DCLRE1C with V- and J-gene trimming of TCR beta. Across donors, most TCRs were seen rarely, yet some public ones were widespread. Some TCR beta chains (more than 150 of them) were listed as cytomegalovirus-associated.

The primer mix had 60 Vbeta and 13 Jbeta primers. The method was immunoSEQ multiplex PCR; TCRdb's version includes in-frame clones alone and lacks a portion of them. The sample lists about 200,000 clones; around 80% were seen once. CDR1 is SEHNR, CDR2 FQNEAQ, per germline (reference sequence). CDR3 length: 15 residues. The TCR originated in a man between 35 and 55 years old in good health and CMV-seronegative. Sequences were obtained from PBMCs. The chain carries TRBV7-9 and TRBJ1-5, with 7 bases matching TRBD1. This CDR3 is CASSSGGYSNQPQHF. CDR3 nucleotide sequence: TGCGCCAGCAGCTCAGGGGGATATAGCAATCAGCCCCAGCATTTT.